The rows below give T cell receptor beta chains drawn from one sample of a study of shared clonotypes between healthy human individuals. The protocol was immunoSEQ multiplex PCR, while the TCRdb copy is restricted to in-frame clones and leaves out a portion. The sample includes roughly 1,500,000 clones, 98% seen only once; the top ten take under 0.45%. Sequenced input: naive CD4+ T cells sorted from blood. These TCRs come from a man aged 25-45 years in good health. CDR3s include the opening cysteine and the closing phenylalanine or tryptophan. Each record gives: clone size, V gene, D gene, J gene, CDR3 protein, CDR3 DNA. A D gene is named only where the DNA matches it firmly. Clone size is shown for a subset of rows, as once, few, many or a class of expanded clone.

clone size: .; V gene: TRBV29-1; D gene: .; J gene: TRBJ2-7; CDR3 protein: CSVGEGAPFEQYF; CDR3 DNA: TGCAGCGTGGGGGAGGGGGCCCCCTTCGAGCAGTACTTC
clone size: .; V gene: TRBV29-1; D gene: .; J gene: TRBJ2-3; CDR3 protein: CSVHRAADTQYF; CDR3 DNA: TGCAGCGTGCACCGGGCGGCAGATACGCAGTATTTT
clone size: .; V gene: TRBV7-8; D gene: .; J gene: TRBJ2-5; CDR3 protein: CASSLDAGSETQYF; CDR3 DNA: TGTGCCAGCAGCTTAGATGCGGGGTCGGAGACCCAGTACTTC
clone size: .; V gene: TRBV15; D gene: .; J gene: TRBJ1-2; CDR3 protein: CATSRVRDPGGYGYTF; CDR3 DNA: TGTGCCACCAGCAGAGTAAGGGACCCGGGAGGCTATGGCTACACCTTC
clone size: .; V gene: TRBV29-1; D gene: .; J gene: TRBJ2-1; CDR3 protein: CSVGQGVSNEQFF; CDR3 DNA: TGCAGCGTTGGCCAAGGAGTATCCAATGAGCAGTTCTTC
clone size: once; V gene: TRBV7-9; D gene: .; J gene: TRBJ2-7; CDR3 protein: CASSQQGLYEQYF; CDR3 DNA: TGTGCCAGCAGCCAGCAGGGGTTGTACGAGCAGTACTTC
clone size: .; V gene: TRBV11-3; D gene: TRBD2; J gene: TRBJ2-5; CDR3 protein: CASSLGVTSGRSGLETQYF; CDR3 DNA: TGTGCCAGCAGCTTAGGAGTAACTAGCGGGAGGTCGGGATTGGAGACCCAGTACTTC
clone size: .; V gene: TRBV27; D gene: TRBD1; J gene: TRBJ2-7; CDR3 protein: CASSSPGGQGPYEQYF; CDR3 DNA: TGTGCCAGCAGTTCTCCGGGGGGACAGGGACCCTACGAGCAGTACTTC
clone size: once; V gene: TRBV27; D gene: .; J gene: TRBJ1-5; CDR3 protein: CASSLLSVGGGGQPQHF; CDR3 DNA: TGTGCCAGCAGTTTGCTCTCAGTAGGAGGTGGGGGTCAGCCCCAGCATTTT
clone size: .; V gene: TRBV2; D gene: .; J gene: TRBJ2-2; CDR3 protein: CASSEVTAGLAGELFF; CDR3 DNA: TGTGCCAGCAGTGAAGTAACCGCGGGATTAGCCGGGGAGCTGTTTTTT
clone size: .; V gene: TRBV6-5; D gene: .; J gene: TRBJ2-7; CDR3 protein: CASRNTGNYEQYF; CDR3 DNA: TGTGCCAGCAGAAATACAGGGAATTACGAGCAGTACTTC
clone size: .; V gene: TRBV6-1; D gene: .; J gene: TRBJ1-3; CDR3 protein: CASSGGLRSSGNTIYF; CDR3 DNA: TGTGCCAGCAGTGGGGGACTTAGGAGCTCTGGAAACACCATATATTTT
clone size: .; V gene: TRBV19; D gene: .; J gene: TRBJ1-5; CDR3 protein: CASRQPGSNQPQHF; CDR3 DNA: TGTGCCAGTAGGCAGCCGGGTTCCAATCAGCCCCAGCATTTT
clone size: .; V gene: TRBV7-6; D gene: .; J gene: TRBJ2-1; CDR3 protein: CASSLAGWGNNEQFF; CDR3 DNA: TGTGCCAGCAGCTTAGCCGGGTGGGGCAACAATGAGCAGTTCTTC
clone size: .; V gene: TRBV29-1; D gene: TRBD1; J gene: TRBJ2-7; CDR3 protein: CSVRGTVTYEQYF; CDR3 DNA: TGCAGCGTGAGGGGGACAGTAACCTACGAGCAGTACTTC
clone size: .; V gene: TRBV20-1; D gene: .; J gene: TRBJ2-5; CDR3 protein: CSARVSETQYF; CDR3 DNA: TGCAGTGCTAGAGTATCAGAGACCCAGTACTTC
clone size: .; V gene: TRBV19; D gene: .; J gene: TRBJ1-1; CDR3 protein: CASSILSRDTEAFF; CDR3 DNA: TGTGCCAGTAGTATTCTGAGCAGGGACACTGAAGCTTTCTTT
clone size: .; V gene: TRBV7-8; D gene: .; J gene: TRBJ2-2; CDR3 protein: CAMRRDGLTGELFF; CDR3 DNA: TGTGCCATGCGACGGGACGGGCTCACCGGGGAGCTGTTTTTT
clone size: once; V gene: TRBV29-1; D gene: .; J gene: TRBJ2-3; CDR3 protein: CNADTQYF; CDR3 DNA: TGCAACGCCGATACGCAGTATTTT
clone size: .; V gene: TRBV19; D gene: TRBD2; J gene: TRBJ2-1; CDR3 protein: CASSTTSGRSEQFF; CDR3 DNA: TGTGCCAGTAGTACGACTAGCGGGAGGAGTGAGCAGTTCTTC
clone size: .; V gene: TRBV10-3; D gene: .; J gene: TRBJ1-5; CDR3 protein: CAARDGSNQPQHF; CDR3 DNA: TGTGCCGCCAGGGACGGTAGCAATCAGCCCCAGCATTTT
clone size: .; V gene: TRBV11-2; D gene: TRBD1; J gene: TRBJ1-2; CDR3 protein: CASSPGTGLSGGYTF; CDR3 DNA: TGTGCCAGCAGCCCCGGGACAGGGCTCTCGGGGGGCTACACCTTC
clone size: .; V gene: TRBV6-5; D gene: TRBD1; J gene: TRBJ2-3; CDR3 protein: CASRGQGISTDTQYF; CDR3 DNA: TGTGCCAGCAGGGGACAGGGGATTAGCACAGATACGCAGTATTTT
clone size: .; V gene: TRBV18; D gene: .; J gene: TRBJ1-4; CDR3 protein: CASSRNTGSSNEKLFF; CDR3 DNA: TGTGCCAGCTCACGAAATACAGGGTCGTCTAATGAAAAACTGTTTTTT
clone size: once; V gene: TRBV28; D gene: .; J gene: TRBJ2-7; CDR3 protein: CASSLRLNLGGVTYEQYF; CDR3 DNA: TGTGCCAGCAGTCTAAGACTAAACCTGGGTGGGGTTACCTACGAGCAGTACTTC
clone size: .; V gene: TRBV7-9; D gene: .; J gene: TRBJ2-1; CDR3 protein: CASTLYNEQFF; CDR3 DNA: TGTGCCAGCACCCTCTACAATGAGCAGTTCTTC
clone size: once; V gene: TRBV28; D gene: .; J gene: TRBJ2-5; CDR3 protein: CASRGWETQYF; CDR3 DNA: TGTGCCAGCCGGGGGTGGGAGACCCAGTACTTC
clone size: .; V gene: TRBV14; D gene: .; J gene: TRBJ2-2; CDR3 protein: CASSYRQGAIGELFF; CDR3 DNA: TGTGCCAGCAGTTATCGGCAGGGAGCAATCGGGGAGCTGTTTTTT
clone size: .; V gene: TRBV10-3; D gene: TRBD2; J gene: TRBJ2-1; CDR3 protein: CAISPLREVSGEQFF; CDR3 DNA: TGTGCCATCAGCCCTTTACGGGAGGTATCGGGTGAGCAGTTCTTC
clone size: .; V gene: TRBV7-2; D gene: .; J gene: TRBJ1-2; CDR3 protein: CASSLGRNYGYTF; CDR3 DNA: TGTGCCAGCAGCTTGGGACGGAACTATGGCTACACCTTC
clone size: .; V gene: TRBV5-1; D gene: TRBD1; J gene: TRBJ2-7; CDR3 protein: CASSFTGTGSVEQYF; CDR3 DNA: TGCGCCAGCAGCTTTACCGGGACAGGGTCGGTCGAGCAGTACTTC
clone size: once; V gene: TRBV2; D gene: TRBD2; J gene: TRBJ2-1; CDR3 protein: CASSVGLAGVPEQFF; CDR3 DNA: TGTGCCAGCAGCGTGGGACTAGCGGGAGTTCCTGAGCAGTTCTTC
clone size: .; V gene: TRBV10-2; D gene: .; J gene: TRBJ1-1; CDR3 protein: CASRGTAENTEAFF; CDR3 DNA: TGCGCCAGCAGGGGGACGGCGGAGAACACTGAAGCTTTCTTT
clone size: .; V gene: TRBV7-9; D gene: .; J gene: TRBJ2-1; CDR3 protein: CASSLGQYNEQFF; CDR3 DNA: TGTGCCAGCAGCTTGGGACAATACAATGAGCAGTTCTTC
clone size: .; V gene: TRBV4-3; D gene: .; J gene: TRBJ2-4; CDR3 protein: CASSLQMPGAKNIQYF; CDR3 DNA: TGCGCCAGCAGCCTACAAATGCCGGGAGCCAAAAACATTCAGTACTTC
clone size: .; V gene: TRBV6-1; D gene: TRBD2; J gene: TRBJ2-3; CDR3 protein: CASSPSSGRWGTQYF; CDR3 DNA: TGTGCCAGCAGCCCATCTAGCGGGAGATGGGGTACGCAGTATTTT
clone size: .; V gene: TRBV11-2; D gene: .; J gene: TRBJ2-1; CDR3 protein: CASSTPGRDEQFF; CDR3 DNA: TGTGCCAGCAGCACCCCGGGGCGGGACGAGCAGTTCTTC
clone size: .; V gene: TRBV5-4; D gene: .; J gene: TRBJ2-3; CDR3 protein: CASSLDRKWADTQYF; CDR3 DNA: TGTGCCAGCAGCTTGGACCGTAAGTGGGCAGATACGCAGTATTTT
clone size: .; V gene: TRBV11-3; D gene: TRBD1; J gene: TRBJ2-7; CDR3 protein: CASSSRTGSGEQYF; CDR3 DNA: TGTGCCAGCAGCTCCCGGACAGGGAGTGGCGAGCAGTACTTC
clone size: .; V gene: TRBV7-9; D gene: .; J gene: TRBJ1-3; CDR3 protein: CASSPQSTGNTIYF; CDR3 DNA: TGTGCCAGCAGCCCTCAGTCGACTGGAAACACCATATATTTT
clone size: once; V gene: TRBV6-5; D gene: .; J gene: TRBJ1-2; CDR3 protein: CASSGPRTGNYGYTF; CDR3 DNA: TGTGCCAGCAGTGGCCCTCGGACGGGGAACTATGGCTACACCTTC
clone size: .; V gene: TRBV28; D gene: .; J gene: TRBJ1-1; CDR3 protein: CASSLWGEGQREAFF; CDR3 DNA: TGTGCCAGCAGTTTGTGGGGCGAGGGACAACGTGAAGCTTTCTTT
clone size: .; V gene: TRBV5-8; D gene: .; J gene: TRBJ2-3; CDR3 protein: CASSLGPGTDTQYF; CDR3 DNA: TGTGCCAGCAGCCTAGGACCCGGCACAGATACGCAGTATTTT
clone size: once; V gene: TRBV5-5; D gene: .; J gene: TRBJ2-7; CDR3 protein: CASSLGGSGTYEQYF; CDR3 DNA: TGTGCCAGCAGCTTGGGAGGGTCGGGGACCTACGAGCAGTACTTC